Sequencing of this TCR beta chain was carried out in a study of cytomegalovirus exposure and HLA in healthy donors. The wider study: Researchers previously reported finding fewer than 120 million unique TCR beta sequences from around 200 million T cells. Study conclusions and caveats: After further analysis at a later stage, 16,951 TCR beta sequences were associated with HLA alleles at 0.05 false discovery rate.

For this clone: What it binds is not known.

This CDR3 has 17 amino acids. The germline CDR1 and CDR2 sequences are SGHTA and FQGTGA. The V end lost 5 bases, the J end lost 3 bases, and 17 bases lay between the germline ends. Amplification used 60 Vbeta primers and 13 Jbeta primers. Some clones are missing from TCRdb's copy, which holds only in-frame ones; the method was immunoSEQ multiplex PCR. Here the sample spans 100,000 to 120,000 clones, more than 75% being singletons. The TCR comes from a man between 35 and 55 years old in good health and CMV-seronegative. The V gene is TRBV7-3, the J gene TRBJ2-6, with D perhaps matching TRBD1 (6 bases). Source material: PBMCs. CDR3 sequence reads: CASSPKGVQGGANVLTF. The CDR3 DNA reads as TGTGCCAGCAGCCCCAAGGGGGTCCAGGGTGGGGCCAACGTCCTGACTTTC. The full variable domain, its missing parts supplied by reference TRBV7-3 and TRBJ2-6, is GAGVSQTPSNKVTEKGKYVELRCDPISGHTALYWYRQSLGQGPEFLIYFQGTGAADDSGLPNDRFFAVRPEGSVSTLKIQRTERGDSAVYLCASSPKGVQGGANVLTFGAGSRLTVL.